This T cell receptor beta chain stems from a study of CD8+CD57+ T cells in acquired aplastic anemia. Whole-study context: Sorted CD4+ plus CD8+ cells gave DNA averaging roughly 2.9 ug.

About this clonotype itself: Its antigen is unknown. A read error may explain this, as a much larger clone is one base away. This likely comes from a read error, as the CDR3 has no conserved phenylalanine or tryptophan at its end.

Genomic DNA served as template for TCR beta VDJ and CDR3 profiling. One entry per CDR3 protein, called by TCRdb with MiXCR from the reads. The data show about 250,000 distinct CDR3 sequences, with about 44% seen just once and about 8.3% held by the top ten. The authors sequenced patients whose flow cytometry had shown CD8+CD57+ cell expansion. The CDR3 totals 15 residues. Germline CDR1 PRHDT, CDR2 FYEKMQ (reference sequence). The V segment lost 4 bases and the J segment 2 bases; nucleotides outside the gene matches: 5. The study, taken as a whole, reports: For CD8+ Simpson's diversity, patients and controls showed no significant difference.

V usage is TRBV13 and J usage is TRBJ2-7; 10 nucleotides align to TRBD2. This TCR was recovered from a human donor with aplastic anemia. Sequencing was performed on sorted CD4+, CD8+, or CD8+CD57+ T cells (not recorded which) from PBMCs. The CDR3 DNA reads TGTGCCAGCAGCTGGCGGACTAGCGGTGCCTACGAGCAGTACCTC. Translated, it gives CASSWRTSGAYEQYL.